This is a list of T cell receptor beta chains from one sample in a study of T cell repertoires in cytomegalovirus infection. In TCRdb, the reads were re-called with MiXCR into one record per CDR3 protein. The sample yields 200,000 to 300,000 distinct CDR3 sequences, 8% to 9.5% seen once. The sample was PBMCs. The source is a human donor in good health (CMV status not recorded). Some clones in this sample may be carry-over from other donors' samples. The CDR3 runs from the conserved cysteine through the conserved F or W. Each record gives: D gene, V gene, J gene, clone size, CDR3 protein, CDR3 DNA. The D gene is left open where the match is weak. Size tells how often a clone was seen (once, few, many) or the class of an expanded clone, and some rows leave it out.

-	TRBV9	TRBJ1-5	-	CASSVAGDQPQHF	TGTGCCAGCAGCGTAGCCGGGGATCAGCCCCAGCATTTT
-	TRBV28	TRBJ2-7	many	CASTLGVFYEQYF	TGTGCCAGCACCCTGGGTGTTTTCTACGAGCAGTACTTC
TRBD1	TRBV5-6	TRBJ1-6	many	CASSLRTGINSPLHF	TGTGCCAGCAGCCTCAGGACAGGAATTAATTCACCCCTCCACTTT
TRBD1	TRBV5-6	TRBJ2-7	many	CASSSTWFGQGKTTTYEQYF	TGTGCCAGCAGCTCGACATGGTTCGGACAGGGGAAAACCACTACCTACGAGCAGTACTTC
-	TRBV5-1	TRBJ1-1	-	CASSLKDDTEAFF	TGCGCCAGCAGCTTGAAGGACGACACTGAAGCTTTCTTT
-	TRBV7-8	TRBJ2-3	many	CASSLSGQADTQYF	TGTGCCAGCAGCTTGTCAGGGCAGGCAGATACGCAGTATTTT
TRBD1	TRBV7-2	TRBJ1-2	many	CASSVPGQGLPGGYTF	TGTGCCAGCAGCGTACCGGGACAGGGCCTCCCGGGGGGCTACACCTTC
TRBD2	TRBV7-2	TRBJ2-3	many	CASEPRTSGSTDTQYF	TGTGCCAGCGAACCCCGGACTAGCGGAAGCACAGATACGCAGTATTTT
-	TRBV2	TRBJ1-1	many	CASSLSTTGTTEAFF	TGTGCCAGCAGTTTATCTACTACAGGGACCACTGAAGCTTTCTTT
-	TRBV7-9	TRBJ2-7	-	CASSLLQGGGEQYF	TGTGCCAGCAGCTTATTACAGGGTGGTGGCGAGCAGTACTTC
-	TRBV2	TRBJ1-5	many	CASTKERGRSNQPQHF	TGTGCCAGCACTAAGGAACGGGGGAGAAGCAATCAGCCCCAGCATTTT
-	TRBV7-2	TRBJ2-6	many	CASSPQGRSGANVLTF	TGTGCCAGCAGCCCCCAAGGCCGTTCCGGGGCCAACGTCCTGACTTTC
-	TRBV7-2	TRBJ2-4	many	CASSPQFASKNIQYF	TGTGCCAGCAGCCCCCAATTCGCGTCCAAAAACATTCAGTACTTC
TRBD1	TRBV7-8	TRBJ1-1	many	CASSPGGSTVAFF	TGTGCCAGCAGCCCAGGGGGCTCAACGGTGGCTTTCTTT
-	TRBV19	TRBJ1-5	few	CASSMGSQGNQPQHF	TGTGCCAGTAGTATGGGATCCCAGGGTAATCAGCCCCAGCATTTT
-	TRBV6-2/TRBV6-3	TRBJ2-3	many	CASSYESGHSRGDTQYF	TGTGCCAGCAGTTACGAGTCCGGACATTCGAGAGGGGATACGCAGTATTTT
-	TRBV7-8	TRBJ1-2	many	CASSLAAGSGYTF	TGTGCCAGCAGCTTAGCGGCAGGGTCTGGCTACACCTTC
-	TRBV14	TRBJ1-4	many	CASSQRLSTNEKLFF	TGTGCCAGCAGCCAACGACTCTCAACTAATGAAAAACTGTTTTTT
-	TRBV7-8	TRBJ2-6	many	CASSSRTTGPGANVLTF	TGTGCCAGCAGCTCCCGAACTACAGGGCCTGGGGCCAACGTCCTGACTTTC
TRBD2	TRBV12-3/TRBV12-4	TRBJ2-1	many	CASSLRTSGPPNEQFF	TGTGCCAGCAGTTTAAGGACTAGCGGGCCTCCAAATGAGCAGTTCTTC
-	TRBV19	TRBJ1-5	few	CASSMGRNSNQPQHF	TGTGCCAGTAGTATGGGAAGAAATAGCAATCAGCCCCAGCATTTT
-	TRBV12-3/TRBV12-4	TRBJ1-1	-	CASSQRRGGWEAFF	TGTGCCAGCAGTCAAAGACGCGGGGGCTGGGAAGCTTTCTTT
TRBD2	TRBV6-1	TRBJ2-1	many	CASSPRPSGYNEQFF	TGTGCCAGCAGTCCCCGTCCTAGCGGTTACAATGAGCAGTTCTTC
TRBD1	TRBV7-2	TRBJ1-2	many	CASSVRDRSSGGYTF	TGTGCCAGCAGCGTAAGGGACAGGTCCTCTGGTGGCTACACCTTC
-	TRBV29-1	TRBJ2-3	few	CSVEDPRTIDTQYF	TGCAGCGTTGAAGATCCTAGGACAATAGATACGCAGTATTTT